This T cell receptor (beta chain) was sequenced in a study of T-cell reconstitution after alpha-beta-depleted transplantation in children. Notes on the study in general: High day-60 TCRbeta diversity in some patients came from surviving recipient T cells and thymic progenitors. Reported findings indicate that, about two months after transplant, alpha-beta T cells came from several hundred expanded clones, which were derived from non-depleted graft cells. T-cell numbers and diversity one year post-transplant derived largely from freshly generated T cells.

The length of the CDR3 is 13 residues. Germline assignment: CDR1 WNHNN and CDR2 SYGVQD (reference sequence). Trimming shortened V by 8 bases and J by 5 bases, and 12 bases separated the two germline ends. This clonotype is categorized as medium-sized (0.01 to 0.1%). Its antigen is not identified. Preparation of the TCRbeta library involved a method that used unique molecular identifiers. From the PCR reads, TCRdb called clonotypes with MiXCR, one entry per CDR3 protein. Of roughly 30,000 distinct CDR3 sequences in the sample, approximately 7% were seen once. The clonotype was recovered from a child younger than two who had a stem cell transplant for acute myeloid leukemia, so the T cells may come from the graft donor. Source: peripheral blood, taken 60 days after TCRalphabeta/CD19-depleted stem cell transplant. The chain combines TRBV10-1 with TRBJ2-2; no clear D. CDR3 nucleotide sequence: TGCGCCAGCTCCCCGACTCGAACCGGGGAGCTGTTTTTT. Residues: CASSPTRTGELFF.